This T cell receptor (beta chain) was identified during a study of low-dose radiotherapy and immunotherapy resistance in tumors. Study details: With TRAV- and TRBV-specific primers, first-strand cDNA was made, covering the alpha and beta chains.

Time point meaning: before trial treatment. Amplification of TCRs used a constant-region primer and V-primer adapter for approximately 19 PCR cycles. Each CDR3 protein gets one entry after TCRdb re-called the reads with MiXCR. The sample lists tens of thousands of distinct CDR3 sequences, approximately 12% occurring once. Germline V lookup: CDR1 MDHEN, CDR2 SYDVKM. Trimming removed 5 bases from V and 9 bases from J; junction bases left unmatched: 6. The CDR3 has 13 amino acids. Sequencing used PBMCs, obtained before treatment. The V and J genes are TRBV28 and TRBJ2-1; 8 positions match TRBD1. The TCR originated in a female donor with ovarian cancer. The CDR3 spells CASSIFTGGEQFF. The CDR3 DNA reads TGTGCCAGCAGTATCTTCACAGGGGGTGAGCAGTTCTTC.